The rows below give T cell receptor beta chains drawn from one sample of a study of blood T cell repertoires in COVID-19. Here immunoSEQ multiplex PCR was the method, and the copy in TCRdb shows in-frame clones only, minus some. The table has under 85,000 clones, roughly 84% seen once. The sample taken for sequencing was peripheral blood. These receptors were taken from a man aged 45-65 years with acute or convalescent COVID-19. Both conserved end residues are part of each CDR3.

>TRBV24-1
CATSDPSVGLYGYTF
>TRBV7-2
CASSLSQGKDSPLHF
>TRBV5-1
CASSSLAGLRTNTGELFF
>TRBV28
CASSSDRGSGNTIYF
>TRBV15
CATSGPPGRATNEKLFF
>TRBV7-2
CASSLAPGQVLHSPLHF
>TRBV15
CATSRPPSGTYNEQFF
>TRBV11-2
CASSSLRETEAFF
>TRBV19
CASALGTGSYEQYF
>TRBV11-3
CASSATRWQRESSYEQYF
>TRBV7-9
CASSSSRRPETQYF
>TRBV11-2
CASSLNPPGEGYEQYF
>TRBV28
CASSPTGLGQGAGEQYF
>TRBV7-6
CASSLGGWLAPETQYF
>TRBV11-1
CASEGGHYEQYF
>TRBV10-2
CASRPTSGSYEQYF
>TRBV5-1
CASSPGTGSPGELFF
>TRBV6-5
CASIWPYEQYF
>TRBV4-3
CASSPRTGGLEQFF
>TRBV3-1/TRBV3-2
CASSQETVYGYTF
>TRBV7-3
CASSPQGVLNYGYTF
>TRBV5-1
CASSLAPSRQGNYGYTF
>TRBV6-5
CASRAGGGPYNEQFF
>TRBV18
CASSRQGVEQFF
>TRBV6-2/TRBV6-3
CASSWTSGGTDTQYF
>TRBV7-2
CASSGRDRANEQFF
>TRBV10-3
CAISPGTSNYEQYF
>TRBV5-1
CATLLAGVGTDTQYF
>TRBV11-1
CASSSERIYEQYF
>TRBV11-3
CASSLIGRDSSQETQYF
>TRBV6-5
CASSRGLAGWYF
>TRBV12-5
CASGRTGTSYNEQFF
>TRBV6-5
CASTTRGLGTGELFF
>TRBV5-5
CASTAGPAGGLGEQYF
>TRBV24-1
CATSDFTGNNEQFF
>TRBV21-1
CASRPGIRFF